The entry below describes one T cell receptor beta chain. This sample stems from a study of blood T cell repertoires in COVID-19. V dropped 5 bases and J dropped 1 base, with 8 bases sitting between them. Germline V gene sequence: CDR1 MNHEY, CDR2 SVGAGI. This CDR3 is built from 13 residues. The data were produced by immunoSEQ multiplex PCR, yet TCRdb's version contains in-frame clones alone and is incomplete. Of about 330,000 clones in the sample, roughly 90% were seen once. Sample: PBMCs or T cells enriched from blood (not recorded which). This sequence originates from a woman in her twenties or thirties who had recovered from COVID-19. The chain is built from TRBV6-5 and TRBJ2-5; possibly TRBD2 for D (5 bases). CDR3 in DNA: TGTGCCAGCAGTCGAGGGCCCCAAGAGACCCAGTACTTC. Protein product: CASSRGPQETQYF.